This is a list of T cell receptor beta chains from one sample in a study of T cells after posttransplantation cyclophosphamide. Repertoires were generated with immunoSEQ multiplex PCR, while TCRdb's copy carries only in-frame clones and drops some. The table includes about 50,000 clones, 94% detected once. Sequences were obtained from PBMCs. The receptors derive from a woman aged 25 to 39 in good health and a related stem cell transplant donor. The CDR3 runs from the conserved cysteine through the conserved F or W. A row's size may be missing; if present it is once, few, many or a size class.

V gene,CDR3 length,clone size,CDR3 protein
TRBV7-8,16,NA,CASSLSPSRGAEILFF
TRBV4-3,16,NA,CASSQDGGGANYGYTF
TRBV19,13,NA,CASSGVRDSEQYF
TRBV10-1,15,NA,CASRPTGGLNTEAFF
TRBV7-3,13,NA,CASSLTGTQTQYF
TRBV29-1,13,NA,CSVVGGRDYGYTF
TRBV6-5,16,NA,CASSYSGSWGGGGYTF
TRBV5-1,14,once,CASGWTSGTDTQYF
TRBV6-5,14,NA,CASSWSPRGTEAFF
TRBV10-3,13,once,CAISEGQIYGYTF
TRBV19,14,NA,CASSRTGVAGELFF
TRBV19,17,once,CASHTGTGSLRGYGYTF
TRBV5-1,17,NA,CASSRDGRSSYNSPLHF
TRBV5-8,13,NA,CASTVTYNSPLHF
TRBV11-3,18,NA,CASSLGAPGQGNQETQYF
TRBV7-9,16,NA,CASSLASSSYNSPLHF
TRBV10-3,13,NA,CAISVDRSTEAFF
TRBV5-1,17,NA,CASSGEKVGGPGNTIYF
TRBV6-6,13,once,CASSPRLFHVLTF
TRBV7-2,15,NA,CASSLGPDRQETQYF
TRBV6-1,12,NA,CASSLRGRPAHF
TRBV6-5,13,NA,CASTGTRGYEQYF
TRBV6-1,16,NA,CASSGDYFIAKNIQYF
TRBV5-5,13,NA,CASSRTGVREQYF
TRBV2,14,NA,CASSEAAGLETQYF
TRBV29-1,11,NA,CSVYRQYGYTF
TRBV4-3,15,NA,CASSQDRIYGSPLHF